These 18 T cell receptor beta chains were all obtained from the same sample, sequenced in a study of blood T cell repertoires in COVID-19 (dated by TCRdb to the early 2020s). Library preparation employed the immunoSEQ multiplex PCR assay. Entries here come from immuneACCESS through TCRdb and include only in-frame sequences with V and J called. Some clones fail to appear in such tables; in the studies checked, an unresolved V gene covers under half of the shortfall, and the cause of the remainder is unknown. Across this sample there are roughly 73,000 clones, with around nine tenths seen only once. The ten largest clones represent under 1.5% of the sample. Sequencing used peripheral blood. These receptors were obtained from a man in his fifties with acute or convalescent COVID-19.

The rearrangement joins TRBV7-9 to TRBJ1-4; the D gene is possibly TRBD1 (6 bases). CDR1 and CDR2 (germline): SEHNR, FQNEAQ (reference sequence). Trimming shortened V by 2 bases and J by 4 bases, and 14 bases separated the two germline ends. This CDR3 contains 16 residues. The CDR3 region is CASSLSRGRFNEKLFF. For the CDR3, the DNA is TGTGCCAGCAGCTTATCCAGGGGTCGATTTAATGAAAAACTGTTTTTT.

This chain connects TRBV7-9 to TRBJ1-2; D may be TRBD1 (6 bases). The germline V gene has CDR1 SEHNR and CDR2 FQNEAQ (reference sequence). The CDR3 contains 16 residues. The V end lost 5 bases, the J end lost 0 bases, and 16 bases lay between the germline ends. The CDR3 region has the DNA TGTGCCAGCAGCCCAGGGGTCCAGGCTACTAACTATGGCTACACCTTC. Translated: CASSPGVQATNYGYTF. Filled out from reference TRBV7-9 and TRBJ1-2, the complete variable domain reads DTGVSQNPRHKITKRGQNVTFRCDPISEHNRLYWYRQTLGQGPEFLTYFQNEAQLEKSRLLSDRFSAERPKGSFSTLEIQRTEQGDSAMYLCASSPGVQATNYGYTFGSGTRLTVV.

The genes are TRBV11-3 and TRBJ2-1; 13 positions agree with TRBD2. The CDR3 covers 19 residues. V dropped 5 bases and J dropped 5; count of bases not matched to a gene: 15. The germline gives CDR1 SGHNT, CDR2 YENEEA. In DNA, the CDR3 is TGTGCCAGCAGCGCCCGGACTAGCGGGAGCCCGACGGGGGACAATGAGCAGTTCTTC. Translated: CASSARTSGSPTGDNEQFF.

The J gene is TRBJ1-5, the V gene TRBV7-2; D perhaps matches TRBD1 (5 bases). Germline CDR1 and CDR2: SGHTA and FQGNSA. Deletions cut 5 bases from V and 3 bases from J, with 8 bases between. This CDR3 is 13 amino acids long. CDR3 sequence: CASSPQVNQPQHF. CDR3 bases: TGTGCCAGCAGCCCACAGGTCAATCAGCCCCAGCATTTT. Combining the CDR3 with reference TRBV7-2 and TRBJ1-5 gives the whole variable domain GAGVSQSPSNKVTEKGKDVELRCDPISGHTALYWYRQSLGQGLEFLIYFQGNSAPDKSGLPSDRFSAERTGGSVSTLTIQRTQQEDSAVYLCASSPQVNQPQHFGDGTRLSIL.

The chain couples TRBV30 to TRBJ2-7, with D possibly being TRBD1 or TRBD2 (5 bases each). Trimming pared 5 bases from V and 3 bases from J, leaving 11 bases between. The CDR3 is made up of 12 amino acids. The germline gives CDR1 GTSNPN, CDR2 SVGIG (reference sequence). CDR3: CAWGHRGYEQYF. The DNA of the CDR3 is TGTGCCTGGGGACACCGGGGCTACGAGCAGTACTTC.

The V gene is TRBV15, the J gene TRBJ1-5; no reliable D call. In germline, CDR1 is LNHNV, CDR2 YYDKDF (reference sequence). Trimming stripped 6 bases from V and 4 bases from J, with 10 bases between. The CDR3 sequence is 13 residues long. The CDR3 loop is CATSYSPNQPQHF. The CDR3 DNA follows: TGTGCCACCAGTTACTCCCCTAATCAGCCCCAGCATTTT.

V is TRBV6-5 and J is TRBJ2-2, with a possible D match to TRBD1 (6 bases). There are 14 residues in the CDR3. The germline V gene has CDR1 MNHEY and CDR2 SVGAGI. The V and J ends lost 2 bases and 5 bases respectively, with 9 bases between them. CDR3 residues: CASSYLTGTGELFF. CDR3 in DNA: TGTGCCAGCAGTTACCTCACAGGGACCGGGGAGCTGTTTTTT.

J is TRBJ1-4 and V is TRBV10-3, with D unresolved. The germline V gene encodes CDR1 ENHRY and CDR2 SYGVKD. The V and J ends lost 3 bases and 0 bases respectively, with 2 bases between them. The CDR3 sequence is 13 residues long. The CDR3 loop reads CAISDTTNEKLFF. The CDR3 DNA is TGTGCCATCAGTGACACAACTAATGAAAAACTGTTTTTT.

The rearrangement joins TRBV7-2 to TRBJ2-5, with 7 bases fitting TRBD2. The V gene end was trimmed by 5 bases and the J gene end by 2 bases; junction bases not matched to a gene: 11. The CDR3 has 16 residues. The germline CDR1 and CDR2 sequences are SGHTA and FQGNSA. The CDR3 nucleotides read TGTGCCAGCAGCCTCGGCCCGGGGGGAGCACAAGAGACCCAGTACTTC. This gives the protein CASSLGPGGAQETQYF.

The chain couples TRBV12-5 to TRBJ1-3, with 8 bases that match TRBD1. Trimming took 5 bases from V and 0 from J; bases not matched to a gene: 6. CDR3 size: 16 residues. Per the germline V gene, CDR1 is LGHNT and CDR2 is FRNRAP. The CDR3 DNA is TGTGCTAGTGGTCTCGGACAGGGACTCTCTGGAAACACCATATATTTT. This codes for CASGLGQGLSGNTIYF.

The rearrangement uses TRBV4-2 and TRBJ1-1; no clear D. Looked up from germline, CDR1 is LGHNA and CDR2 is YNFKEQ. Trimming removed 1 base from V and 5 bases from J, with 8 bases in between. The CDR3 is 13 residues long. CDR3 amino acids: CASSQVPSTEAFF. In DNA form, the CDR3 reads TGTGCCAGCAGCCAAGTCCCCAGTACTGAAGCTTTCTTT.

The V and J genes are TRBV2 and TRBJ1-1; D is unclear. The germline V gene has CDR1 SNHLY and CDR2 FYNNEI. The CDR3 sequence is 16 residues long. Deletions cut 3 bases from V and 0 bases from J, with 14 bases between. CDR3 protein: CASSDGGPLMNTEAFF. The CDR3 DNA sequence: TGTGCCAGCAGTGATGGCGGGCCGCTTATGAACACTGAAGCTTTCTTT.

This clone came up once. The CDR3 region has the DNA TGTGCCAGCAGTCTGGCGGGCTTGGGCTACGAGCAGTACTTC. Its protein is CASSLAGLGYEQYF. The rearrangement links TRBV6-6 to TRBJ2-7, with D perhaps TRBD2 (5 bases). V was trimmed by 5 bases and J by 3 bases, leaving 14 bases between them. CDR3 length equals 14 residues. Germline CDR1 is MNHNY and CDR2 is SVGAGI (reference sequence).

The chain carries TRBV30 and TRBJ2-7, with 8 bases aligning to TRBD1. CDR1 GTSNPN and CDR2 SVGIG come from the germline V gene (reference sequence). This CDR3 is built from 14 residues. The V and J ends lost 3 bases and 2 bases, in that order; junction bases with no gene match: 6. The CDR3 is CAWSGLDRAYEQYF. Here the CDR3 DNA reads TGTGCCTGGAGCGGATTGGACAGGGCCTACGAGCAGTACTTC.

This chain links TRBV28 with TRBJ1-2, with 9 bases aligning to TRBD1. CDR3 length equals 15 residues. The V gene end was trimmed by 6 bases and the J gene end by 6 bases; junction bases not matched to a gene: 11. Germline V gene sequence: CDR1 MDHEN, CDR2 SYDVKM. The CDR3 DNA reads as TGTGCCAGCAGGGAAACTACCGGGACAGGGAATGGCTACACCTTC. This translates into CASRETTGTGNGYTF.

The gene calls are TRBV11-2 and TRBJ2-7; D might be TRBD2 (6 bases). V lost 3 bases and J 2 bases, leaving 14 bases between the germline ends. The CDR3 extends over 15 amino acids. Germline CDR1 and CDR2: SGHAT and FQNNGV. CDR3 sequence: CASSLGLTGTYEQYF. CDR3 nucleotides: TGTGCCAGCAGCTTGGGACTGACTGGGACCTACGAGCAGTACTTC.

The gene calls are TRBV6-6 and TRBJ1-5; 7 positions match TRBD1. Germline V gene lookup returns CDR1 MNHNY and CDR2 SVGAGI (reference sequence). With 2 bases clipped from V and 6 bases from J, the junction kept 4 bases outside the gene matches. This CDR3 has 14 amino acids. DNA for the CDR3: TGTGCCAGCAGTTACACGAGGGGGCCTCAGCCCCAGCATTTT. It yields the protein CASSYTRGPQPQHF.

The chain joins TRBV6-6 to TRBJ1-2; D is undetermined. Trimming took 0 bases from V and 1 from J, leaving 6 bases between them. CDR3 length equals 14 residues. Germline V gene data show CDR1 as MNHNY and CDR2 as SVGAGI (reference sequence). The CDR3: CASSYSRSNYGYTF. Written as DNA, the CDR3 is TGTGCCAGCAGTTACTCCCGCAGTAACTATGGCTACACCTTC.